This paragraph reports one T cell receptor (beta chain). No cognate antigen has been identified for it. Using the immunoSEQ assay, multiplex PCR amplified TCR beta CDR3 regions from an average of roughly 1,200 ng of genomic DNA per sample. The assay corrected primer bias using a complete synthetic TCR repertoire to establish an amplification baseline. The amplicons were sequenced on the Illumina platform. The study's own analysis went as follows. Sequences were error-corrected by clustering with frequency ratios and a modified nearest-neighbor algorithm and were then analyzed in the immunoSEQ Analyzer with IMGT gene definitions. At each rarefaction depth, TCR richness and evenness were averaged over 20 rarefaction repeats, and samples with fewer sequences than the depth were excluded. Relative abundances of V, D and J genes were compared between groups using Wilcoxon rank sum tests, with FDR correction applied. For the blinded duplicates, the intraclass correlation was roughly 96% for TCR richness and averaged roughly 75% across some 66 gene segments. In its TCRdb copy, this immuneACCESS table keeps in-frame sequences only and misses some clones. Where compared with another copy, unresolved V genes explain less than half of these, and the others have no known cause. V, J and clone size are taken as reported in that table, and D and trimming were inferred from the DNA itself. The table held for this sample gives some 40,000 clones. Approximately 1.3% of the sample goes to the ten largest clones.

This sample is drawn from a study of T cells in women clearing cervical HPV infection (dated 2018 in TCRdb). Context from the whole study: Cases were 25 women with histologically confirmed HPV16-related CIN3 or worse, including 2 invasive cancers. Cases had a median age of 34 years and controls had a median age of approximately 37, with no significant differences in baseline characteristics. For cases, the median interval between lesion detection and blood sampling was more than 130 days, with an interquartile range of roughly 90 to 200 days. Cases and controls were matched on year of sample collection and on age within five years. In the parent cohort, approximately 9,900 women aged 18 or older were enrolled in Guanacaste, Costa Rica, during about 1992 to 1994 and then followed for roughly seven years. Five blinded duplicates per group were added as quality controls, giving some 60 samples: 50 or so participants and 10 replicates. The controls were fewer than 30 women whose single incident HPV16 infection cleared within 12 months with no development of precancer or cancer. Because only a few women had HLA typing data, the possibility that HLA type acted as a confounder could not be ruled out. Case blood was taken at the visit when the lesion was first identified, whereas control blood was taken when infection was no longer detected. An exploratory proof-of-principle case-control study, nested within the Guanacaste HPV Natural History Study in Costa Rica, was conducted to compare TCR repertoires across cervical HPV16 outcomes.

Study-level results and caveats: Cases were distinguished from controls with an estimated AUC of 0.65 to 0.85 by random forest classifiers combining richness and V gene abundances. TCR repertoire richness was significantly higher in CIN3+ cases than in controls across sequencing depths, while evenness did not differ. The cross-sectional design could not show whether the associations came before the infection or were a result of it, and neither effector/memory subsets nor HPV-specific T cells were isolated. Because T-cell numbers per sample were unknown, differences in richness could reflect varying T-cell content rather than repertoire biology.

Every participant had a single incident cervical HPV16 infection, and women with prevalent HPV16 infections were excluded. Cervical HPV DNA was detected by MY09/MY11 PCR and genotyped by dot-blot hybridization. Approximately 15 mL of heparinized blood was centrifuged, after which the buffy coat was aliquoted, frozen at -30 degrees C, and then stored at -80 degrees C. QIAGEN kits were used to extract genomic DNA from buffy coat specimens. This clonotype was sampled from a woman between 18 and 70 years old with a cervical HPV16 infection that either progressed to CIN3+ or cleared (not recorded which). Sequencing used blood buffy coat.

This receptor has the CDR3 CASSLDGGAGANVLFF. Incomplete CDR3 DNA: TGCGCCAGCAGCTTGGATGGGGGCGCGGGGGCCAACGTG. The rearranged chain carries TRBV5-1 and TRBJ2-2, with a tentative D gene TRBD2 over 7 matching bases. The missing CDR3 end, 3 residues past where the read stops, is filled in from the germline J gene. Inclusive of the bounding cysteine and phenylalanine, the CDR3 is 16 residues long. The DNA covers only part of the CDR3, 39 bases in frame from base 1. The germline V gene encodes CDR1 SGHRS and CDR2 YFSETQ. With all but the CDR3 taken from the reference TRBV5-1 and TRBJ2-2 genes, the full variable domain is: KAGVTQTPRYLIKTRGQQVTLSCSPISGHRSVSWYQQTPGQGLQFLFEYFSETQRNKGNFPGRFSGRQFSNSRSEMNVSTLELGDSALYLCASSLDGGAGANVLFFGEGSRLTVL.